These 3 T cell receptor beta chains were sequenced from one sample in a study of blood T cell repertoires in COVID-19. The repertoire was sequenced with immunoSEQ multiplex PCR; TCRdb's copy has only in-frame clones and lacks some. The table lists more than 85,000 clones, roughly 90% of them singletons, with 5.5% to 8% in the top ten. Sequencing input: peripheral blood. The receptor set was obtained from an older woman with acute or convalescent COVID-19.

This chain links TRBV28 with TRBJ2-3; 7 bases agree with TRBD2. The CDR3 has 15 amino acids. The V segment lost 3 bases and the J segment 2 bases; nucleotides outside the gene matches: 5. Germline loops: CDR1 MDHEN, CDR2 SYDVKM. This chain's CDR3 is CASSLGGTYTDTQYF. The CDR3 bases are TGTGCCAGCAGTTTGGGGGGGACCTACACAGATACGCAGTATTTT.

The V gene is TRBV7-8, the J gene TRBJ2-7, with no clear D. Germline values: CDR1 SGHVS, CDR2 FQNEAQ. This CDR3 has 15 amino acids. V was pared by 1 base and J by 2 bases, with 12 bases between. In nucleotides, the CDR3 is TGTGCCAGCAGCTTAGAAGGTAGTAGCCCCTACGAGCAGTACTTC. Translating it yields CASSLEGSSPYEQYF.

This chain links TRBV28 with TRBJ1-5; D call uncertain. Germline CDR1 reads MDHEN; CDR2 reads SYDVKM. Trimming took off 2 bases at V and 1 base at J, with 9 bases between the two ends. The CDR3 has 15 residues. CDR3 DNA: TGTGCCAGCAGTTTAGGAGGCATCAGCAATCAGCCCCAGCATTTT. It encodes CASSLGGISNQPQHF.